These 15 T cell receptor beta chains originate from one sample sequenced in a study of glioma-infiltrating T cells. Using RNA template, CDR3s of TCR alpha and beta were amplified with iRepertoire arm-PCR. MiXCR was run by TCRdb on the multiplex PCR reads, yielding one entry per CDR3 protein. The table lists over 120,000 distinct CDR3 sequences, approximately 39% of them singletons. Sample: glioma tissue, nonneoplastic brain tissue, or PBMCs (not recorded which). Receptors originate from a human donor with low-grade glioma or glioblastoma, undergoing nonglioma brain surgery, or in good health (not recorded which).

This clonotype appeared many times. V and J are TRBV27 and TRBJ2-7; D not resolved. Trimming took off 4 bases at V and 3 bases at J, with 4 bases between the two ends. The CDR3 is made up of 11 amino acids. Germline V gene sequence: CDR1 MNHEY, CDR2 SMNVEV (reference sequence). DNA of the CDR3: TGTGCCAGCAGTTCCAACTACGAGCAGTACTTC. It yields the protein CASSSNYEQYF.

This rearrangement joins TRBV5-1 to TRBJ1-1; tentative D call: TRBD1 (5 bases). V was pared by 2 bases and J by 4 bases, with 12 bases between. The CDR3 sequence is 14 residues long. Germline V CDR1 and CDR2: SGHRS, YFSETQ. The DNA for the CDR3 is TGCGCCAGCAGCTTTTCAGGGATCGGCACTGAAGCTTTCTTT. This gives the protein CASSFSGIGTEAFF.

J is TRBJ2-3 and V is TRBV2, with 9 positions matching TRBD2. With 9 bases clipped from V and 2 bases from J, the junction kept 6 bases outside the gene matches. The CDR3 runs 14 residues. Germline CDR1 SNHLY, CDR2 FYNNEI. CDR3 loop: CASSSGRDTDTQYF. CDR3 in DNA: TGTGCCAGTAGTAGCGGGAGAGACACAGATACGCAGTATTTT.

This clonotype was detected many times. The V call is TRBV7-2, the J call TRBJ1-5; D gene ambiguous. Trimming removed 5 bases from V and 6 bases from J, with 17 bases in between. There are 15 residues in the CDR3. CDR1 and CDR2 (germline): SGHTA, FQGNSA. The CDR3 protein is CASSLAPQGSQPQHF. In DNA, the CDR3 is TGTGCCAGCAGCCTGGCCCCCCAAGGTAGTCAGCCCCAGCATTTT.

This chain uses TRBV20-1 with TRBJ2-3; D gene unclear. The CDR3 contains 14 residues. Germline V gene sequence: CDR1 DFQATT, CDR2 SNEGSKA (reference sequence). The V and J ends lost 6 bases and 2 bases respectively, with 15 bases between them. The CDR3 sequence: CSAPALGNTDTQYF. For the CDR3, the DNA is TGCAGTGCCCCAGCGTTGGGGAACACAGATACGCAGTATTTT.

The chain carries TRBV20-1 and TRBJ2-2; TRBD1 might be the D (6 bases). V was trimmed by 7 bases and J by 0 bases, leaving 9 bases between them. Germline loops: CDR1 DFQATT, CDR2 SNEGSKA (reference sequence). There are 13 residues in the CDR3. For the CDR3, the DNA is TGCAGTGTTACAGGGACGAACACCGGGGAGCTGTTTTTT. Protein: CSVTGTNTGELFF.

A word on this clonotype: A junction boundary mismatches the germline segment, possibly from a read error. The chain employs TRBV12-3 or TRBV12-4 and TRBJ1-1; 10 bases agree with TRBD1. The CDR3 consists of 15 residues. CDR3: CACSRGQGVRTEAFF. As DNA, the CDR3 is TGTGCCTGCAGTCGCGGACAGGGGGTAAGGACTGAAGCTTTCTTT.

This clonotype was observed many times. This chain joins TRBV6-2 or TRBV6-3 and TRBJ1-1; no firm D call. V lost 4 bases and J 1 base, leaving 4 bases between the germline ends. CDR1 is MNHEY and CDR2 is SVGEGT in the germline V gene. The CDR3 runs 12 residues. The CDR3 spells CASSWGNTEAFF. CDR3 bases: TGTGCCAGCAGTTGGGGGAACACTGAAGCTTTCTTT.

The chain recombines TRBV3-1 with TRBJ1-3; no clear D. V was clipped by 3 bases and J by 2 bases, with 5 bases between them. The V gene's germline CDR1 is LGHDT and CDR2 YNNKEL (reference sequence). The CDR3 is made up of 13 amino acids. The CDR3 DNA reads as TGTGCCAGCAGCCACAGTGCTGGAAACACCATATATTTT. It codes for CASSHSAGNTIYF.

This clonotype was detected a few times. The rearrangement joins TRBV4-1 to TRBJ2-1; D may match TRBD1 or TRBD2 (5 bases each). This CDR3 spans 16 amino acids. V lost 0 bases and J 6 bases, leaving 15 bases between the germline ends. The germline CDR1 and CDR2 sequences are MGHRA and YSYEKL. The CDR3, as DNA: TGCGCCAGCAGCCAAGAGGGGACGCGGAGAGGCAATGAGCAGTTCTTC. Translation gives CASSQEGTRRGNEQFF.

Many counts were recorded for this clonotype. The V gene is TRBV10-3, the J gene TRBJ1-1; D call uncertain. Germline-derived CDR1 and CDR2 are ENHRY and SYGVKD. The germline V and J ends were trimmed by 5 bases and 4 bases, with 11 bases remaining between them. CDR3 length: 13 amino acids. CDR3 sequence (DNA): TGTGCCATCAGTCAAACCGAGGTCACTGAAGCTTTCTTT. It is translated as CAISQTEVTEAFF.

The J gene is TRBJ1-5, the V gene TRBV6-1; D uncertain. The CDR3 runs to 15 residues. Trimming pared 0 bases from V and 4 bases from J, leaving 10 bases between. Germline V lookup: CDR1 MNHNS, CDR2 SASEGT. The CDR3 loop reads CASSEASPENQPQHF. The CDR3 region has the DNA TGTGCCAGCAGTGAAGCTTCCCCCGAGAATCAGCCCCAGCATTTT.

The CDR3 spells CASRGIRLDPDTQYF. The CDR3 DNA reads as TGCGCCAGCAGGGGGATTCGACTAGACCCAGATACGCAGTATTTT. The chain employs TRBV4-1 and TRBJ2-3; TRBD2 might be the D (6 bases). The CDR3 contains 15 residues. CDR1 is MGHRA and CDR2 is YSYEKL in the germline V gene. V was cut by 6 bases and J by 4 bases, with 17 bases left in between.

The sample holds many counts of this clonotype. The V call is TRBV28, the J call TRBJ1-1; no definite D call. The CDR3 is 13 residues long. Germline V CDR1 and CDR2: MDHEN, SYDVKM. V was trimmed by 10 bases and J by 0 bases, leaving 12 bases between them. CDR3 sequence reads: CATKELMNTEAFF. The CDR3 DNA sequence: TGTGCCACTAAAGAATTGATGAACACTGAAGCTTTCTTT.

The V call is TRBV5-1, the J call TRBJ1-1; D is uncertain. Germline CDR1 is SGHRS and CDR2 is YFSETQ. CDR3 length: 14 residues. The V gene lost 1 base and the J gene lost 0 bases, with 7 bases spanning the gap. The CDR3 DNA reads TGCGCCAGCAGCTTGTTACAGATGAACACTGAAGCTTTCTTT. Encoded protein: CASSLLQMNTEAFF.